This T cell receptor beta chain was identified in a study of patients and donors after allogeneic stem cell transplantation. TCRdb re-called the RT-PCR reads with MiXCR, one entry per CDR3 protein. Here the sample spans 390,000 or so distinct CDR3 sequences, 16% being singletons. V shed 9 bases and J shed 1 base, with 7 bases lying between them. This CDR3 contains 12 residues. Per germline, CDR1 SEHNR and CDR2 FQNEAQ (reference sequence). In its sample, this clonotype was seen a few times. This TCR was recovered from a human donor who was either an allogeneic HSCT recipient or a stem cell or donor lymphocyte infusion donor (not recorded which). It is not recorded whose cells these are; they may come from a transplant donor. This rearrangement joins TRBV7-9 to TRBJ1-5; no clear D gene. The sample comprised blood, either unsorted or a sorted T cell fraction (not recorded which). CDR3 coding DNA: TGTGCCAGTAGTAGGAGCAATCAGCCCCAGCATTTT. This encodes CASSRSNQPQHF.